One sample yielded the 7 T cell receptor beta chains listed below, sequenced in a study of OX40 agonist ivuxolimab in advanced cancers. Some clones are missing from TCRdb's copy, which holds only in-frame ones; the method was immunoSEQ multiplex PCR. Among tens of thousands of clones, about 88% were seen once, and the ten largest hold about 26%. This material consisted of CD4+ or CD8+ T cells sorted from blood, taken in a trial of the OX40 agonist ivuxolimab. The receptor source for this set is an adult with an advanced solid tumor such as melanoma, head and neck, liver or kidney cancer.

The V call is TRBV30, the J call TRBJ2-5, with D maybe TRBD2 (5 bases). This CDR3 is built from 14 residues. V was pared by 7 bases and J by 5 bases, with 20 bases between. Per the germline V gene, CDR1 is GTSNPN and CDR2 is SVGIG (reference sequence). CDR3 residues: CASAPSTGYETQYF. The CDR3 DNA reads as TGTGCCTCCGCCCCGAGCACGGGGTACGAGACCCAGTACTTC. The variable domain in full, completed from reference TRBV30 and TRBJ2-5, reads SQTIHQWPATLVQPVGSPLSLECTVEGTSNPNLYWYRQAAGRGLQLLFYSVGIGQISSEVPQNLSASRPQDRQFILSSKKLLLSDSGFYLCASAPSTGYETQYFGPGTRLLVL.

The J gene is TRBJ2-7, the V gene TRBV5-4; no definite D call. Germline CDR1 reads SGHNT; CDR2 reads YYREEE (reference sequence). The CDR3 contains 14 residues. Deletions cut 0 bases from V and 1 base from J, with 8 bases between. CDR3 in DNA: TGTGCCAGCAGCTTGGTTGGCTCATCCTACGAGCAGTACTTC. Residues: CASSLVGSSYEQYF.

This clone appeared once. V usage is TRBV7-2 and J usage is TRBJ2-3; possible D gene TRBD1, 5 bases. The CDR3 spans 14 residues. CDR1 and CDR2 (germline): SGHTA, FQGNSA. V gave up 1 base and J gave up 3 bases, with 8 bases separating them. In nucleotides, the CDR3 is TGTGCCAGCAGCTTAGTGCAGGGTACAGATACGCAGTATTTT. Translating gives CASSLVQGTDTQYF. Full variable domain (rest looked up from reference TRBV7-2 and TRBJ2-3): GAGVSQSPSNKVTEKGKDVELRCDPISGHTALYWYRQSLGQGLEFLIYFQGNSAPDKSGLPSDRFSAERTGGSVSTLTIQRTQQEDSAVYLCASSLVQGTDTQYFGPGTRLTVL.

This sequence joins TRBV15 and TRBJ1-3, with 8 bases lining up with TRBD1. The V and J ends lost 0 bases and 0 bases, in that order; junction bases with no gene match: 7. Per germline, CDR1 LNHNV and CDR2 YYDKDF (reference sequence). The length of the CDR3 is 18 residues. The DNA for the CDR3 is TGTGCCACCAGCAGAGATCCCTACAGGGGGGGCTCTGGAAACACCATATATTTT. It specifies CATSRDPYRGGSGNTIYF.

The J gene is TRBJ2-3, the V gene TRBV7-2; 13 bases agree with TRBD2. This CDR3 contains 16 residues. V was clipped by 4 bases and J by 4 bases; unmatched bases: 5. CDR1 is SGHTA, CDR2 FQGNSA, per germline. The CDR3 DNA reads TGTGCCAGCAGCTCCTGGACTAGCGGGGGCTCAGATACGCAGTATTTT. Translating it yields CASSSWTSGGSDTQYF.

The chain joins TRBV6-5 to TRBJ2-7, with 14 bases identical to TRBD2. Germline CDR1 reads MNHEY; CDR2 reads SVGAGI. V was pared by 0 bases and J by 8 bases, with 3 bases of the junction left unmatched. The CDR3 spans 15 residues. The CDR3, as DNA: TGTGCCAGCAGTTACTCGACTAGCGGGGGGGGAAAGCAGTACTTC. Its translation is CASSYSTSGGGKQYF.

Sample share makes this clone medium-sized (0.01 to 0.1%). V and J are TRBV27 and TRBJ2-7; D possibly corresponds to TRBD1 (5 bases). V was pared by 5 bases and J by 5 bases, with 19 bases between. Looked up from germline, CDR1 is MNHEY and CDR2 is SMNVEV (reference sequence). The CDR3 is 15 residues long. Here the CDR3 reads CASSRLPGSFDEQYF. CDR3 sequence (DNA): TGTGCCAGCAGTCGACTTCCAGGGTCGTTCGACGAGCAGTACTTC.